The TCR beta chain described here comes from a study of T cell responses to AZD1222 COVID-19 vaccine. In the study overall: Analysis merged second doses at about 4 or about 12 weeks. Points from the study as a whole: Spike-spanning, vaccine-associated CD4 TCRs were dominant at 160-218 and 743-854. The donors showed a predominance of white British ancestry and of females, with possible underestimation of clonal diversity. Spike-specific TCR depth and breadth grew after two AZD1222 doses.

In germline, CDR1 is SEHNR, CDR2 FQNEAQ (reference sequence). CDR3 size: 12 residues. V lost 2 bases to trimming and J lost 4 bases, with 3 bases between them. Note on this clone: What it binds is not known.

Sequencing used immunoSEQ multiplex PCR; TCRdb keeps in-frame clones, though not all of them. The data show 110,000 to 150,000 clones, roughly 92% seen once. The receptor comes from an adult in good health. The sequencing used peripheral blood, collected on day 0 of AZD1222 vaccination. This chain uses TRBV7-9 with TRBJ2-1; D remains unclear. The CDR3 loop reads CASSLYYNEQFF. DNA of the CDR3: TGTGCCAGCAGCTTATATTACAATGAGCAGTTCTTC.